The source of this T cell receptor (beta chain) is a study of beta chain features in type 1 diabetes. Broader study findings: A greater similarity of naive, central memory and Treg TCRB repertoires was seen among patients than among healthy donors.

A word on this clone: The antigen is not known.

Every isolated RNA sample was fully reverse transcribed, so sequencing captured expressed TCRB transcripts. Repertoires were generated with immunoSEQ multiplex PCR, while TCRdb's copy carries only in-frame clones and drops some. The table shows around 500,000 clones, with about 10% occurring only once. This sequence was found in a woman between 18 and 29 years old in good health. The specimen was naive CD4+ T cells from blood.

The CDR3 loop is CASSNNRGGQPQHF. The CDR3 DNA is TGTGCCAGCAGTAACAACAGGGGAGGTCAGCCCCAGCATTTT. J is TRBJ1-5 and V is TRBV2; 7 bases are a match to TRBD1. Losses at the gene ends were 5 bases for V and 6 bases for J; bases not matched to a gene: 7. Per the germline V gene, CDR1 is SNHLY and CDR2 is FYNNEI. This CDR3 has 14 residues.